This T cell receptor beta chain was obtained from a study of OX40 agonist ivuxolimab in advanced cancers. The study's findings and limits: On average, CD8+ T cells had more expanded clones than CD4+.

Clones were sequenced by immunoSEQ multiplex PCR, and TCRdb holds only the in-frame ones, with some missing. The table lists 65,000 to 95,000 clones, roughly four fifths of them singletons. To note about this clone: Antigen specificity is unknown.

Germline V gene lookup returns CDR1 SGHAT and CDR2 FQDESV (reference sequence). Trimming removed 1 base at V and 0 bases at J, with 6 bases between. The CDR3 totals 14 residues. This TCR came from an adult with an advanced solid tumor such as melanoma, head and neck, liver or kidney cancer. The chain links TRBV11-1 to TRBJ1-2; D unresolved. The sample was CD4+ or CD8+ T cells sorted from blood, taken in a trial of the OX40 agonist ivuxolimab. The CDR3 loop is CASSLEGPNYGYTF. CDR3 nucleotides: TGTGCCAGCAGCTTAGAAGGGCCTAACTATGGCTACACCTTC.